What follows describes a single TCR beta chain. Its matching antigen is unknown. The libraries were made with immunoSEQ v3. This table comes from immunoSEQ multiplex PCR, and its TCRdb copy is limited to in-frame clones, with some not included. The sample includes some 60,000 clones, 73% of them seen just once. This specimen belongs to a study of TIL therapy for anti-PD-1-resistant metastatic lung cancer. Background on the study: Progressing patients received lymphodepletion, expanded TIL infusion and IL-2. Median patient age was nearly 55, ranging about 38-80 years.

Time point in this sample: pre-treatment sample, taken before nivolumab and TIL therapy. Stage 4 NSCLC adults joined between 2017 and January 2020. Germline CDR1 and CDR2: SGHTA and FQGNSA. V shed 4 bases and J 3 bases; nucleotides not matched to a gene: 8. The CDR3 extends over 16 amino acids. Study-wide results and limits: Infused TIL clonotypes partially replaced the baseline blood repertoire, then decayed over months.

This receptor was identified in a person aged 25 to 80 with non-small cell lung cancer. The chain employs TRBV7-2 and TRBJ2-2; 7 bases match TRBD1. Here the sequenced sample was blood, taken at baseline. The CDR3 protein is CASSYLGGAHTGELFF. The DNA of the CDR3 is TGTGCCAGCAGCTACCTAGGGGGCGCGCACACCGGGGAGCTGTTTTTT.